Presented here are 10 T cell receptor beta chains from one specimen sequenced in a study of T-cell memory formation after mild COVID-19. TCRdb recomputed calls from the 5' RACE reads with MiXCR, one row per CDR3 protein. The data hold about 450,000 distinct CDR3 sequences, with 20% to 30% observed a single time. The sequenced sample was PBMCs or a T cell subset sorted from them (not recorded which). The receptors shown here come from an adult woman who had mild COVID-19 (a few samples of this study predate the infection). Cell type and time point are not known.

The sample holds a few counts of this clonotype. This chain joins TRBV9 and TRBJ2-5; possibly TRBD2 for D (5 bases). CDR3 length: 14 amino acids. V was shortened by 0 bases and J by 5 bases, with 11 bases between the two germline ends. Germline assignment: CDR1 SGDLS and CDR2 YYNGEE. CDR3 DNA: TGTGCCAGCAGCGTAGAGCGGCTCTCGGAGACCCAGTACTTC. The encoded protein is CASSVERLSETQYF.

This chain joins TRBV7-9 and TRBJ2-7, with D tentatively TRBD1 or TRBD2 (5 bases each). The germline CDR1 and CDR2 sequences are SEHNR and FQNEAQ (reference sequence). V dropped 4 bases and J dropped 1 base, with 11 bases sitting between them. This CDR3 is built from 14 residues. CDR3 coding DNA: TGTGCCAGCAGCTACGGGGACGAATCCTACGAGCAGTACTTC. It translates to CASSYGDESYEQYF.

The V gene is TRBV2, the J gene TRBJ2-2; a possible D gene is TRBD2 (6 bases). The CDR3 length is 14 residues. Deletions cut 4 bases from V and 3 bases from J, with 9 bases between. Germline assignment: CDR1 SNHLY and CDR2 FYNNEI. The CDR3 DNA sequence: TGTGCCAGCAGTGTCGGAGGGTACACCGGGGAGCTGTTTTTT. It codes for CASSVGGYTGELFF.

V gene TRBV6-5 combines with J gene TRBJ1-1; D not resolved. This CDR3 has 18 amino acids. Between the trimmed V and J ends, which lost 3 bases and 1 base, there was a span of 21 bases. The germline gives CDR1 MNHEY, CDR2 SVGAGI. For the CDR3, the DNA is TGTGCCAGCAGTTATGAAGCGCACCTCCTAAGAACGAACACTGAAGCTTTCTTT. This gives the protein CASSYEAHLLRTNTEAFF.

The CDR3 nucleotides are TGCAGTGCTACGGGTGGGTCGGGCCTACCCTACAATGAGCAGTTCTTC. As protein: CSATGGSGLPYNEQFF. The J gene is TRBJ2-1, the V gene TRBV20-1; no definite D call. Germline lookup yields CDR1 DFQATT and CDR2 SNEGSKA (reference sequence). The CDR3 is 16 amino acids. V was clipped by 4 bases and J by 2 bases, with 18 bases between them.

The chain links TRBV29-1 to TRBJ2-7, with D unclear. This CDR3 has 13 amino acids. The ends were cut back, 0 bases at V and 0 bases at J, with 6 bases in the middle. Germline V CDR1 and CDR2: SQVTM, ANQGSEA. This chain's CDR3 is CSVEDRTSYEQYF. The CDR3 DNA reads TGCAGCGTTGAAGACCGGACCTCCTACGAGCAGTACTTC.

The chain couples TRBV6-5 to TRBJ2-7; D is perhaps TRBD1 or TRBD2 (5 bases each). Per the germline V gene, CDR1 is MNHEY and CDR2 is SVGAGI. V was cut by 2 bases and J by 0 bases, with 8 bases left in between. This CDR3 is 14 amino acids long. CDR3 in amino acids: CASSYRDRSYEQYF. For the CDR3, the DNA is TGTGCCAGCAGTTACAGGGACCGCTCCTACGAGCAGTACTTC.

The gene calls are TRBV18 and TRBJ1-5; D remains ambiguous. Germline CDR1 reads KGHSH; CDR2 reads LQKENI. This CDR3 region has 16 residues. With 6 bases removed from V and 2 bases from J, the gap between germline ends came to 17 bases. In DNA, the CDR3 is TGTGCCAGCTCCTCCGGGCCTCCAAGCGGCAATCAGCCCCAGCATTTT. Translation: CASSSGPPSGNQPQHF.

V is TRBV7-9 and J is TRBJ2-2; D ambiguous. The V end was cut by 2 bases, the J end by 0 bases, with 10 bases between. Germline lookup yields CDR1 SEHNR and CDR2 FQNEAQ (reference sequence). The length of the CDR3 is 16 residues. The CDR3 DNA sequence: TGTGCCAGCAGCTTATTTCCGGTCTCGAACACCGGGGAGCTGTTTTTT. It is translated as CASSLFPVSNTGELFF.

This chain links TRBV20-1 with TRBJ2-4; D gene ambiguous. Germline lookup yields CDR1 DFQATT and CDR2 SNEGSKA (reference sequence). Between the trimmed V and J ends, which lost 2 bases and 6 bases, there was a span of 8 bases. The CDR3 runs 12 residues. CDR3 DNA: TGCAGTGCTAGAAGTTCGGGAAACATTCAGTACTTC. Its protein is CSARSSGNIQYF.